The 31 T cell receptor beta chains listed next were all sequenced from one sample in a study of T cell changes during pregnancy in multiple sclerosis. TCRdb's copy holds only in-frame clones and misses some; the assay was immunoSEQ multiplex PCR. The sample lists about 41,000 clones, 90% to 95% seen once, with around 7% in the top ten. The sample in question was CD8+ T cells from peripheral blood mononuclear cells, obtained in the third trimester of pregnancy. All receptors come from a female donor with multiple sclerosis, enrolled in a pregnancy study.

As for this clone: Other DNA sequences within the sample encode an identical CDR3. The J gene is TRBJ1-1, the V gene TRBV27; D ambiguous. In germline, CDR1 is MNHEY, CDR2 SMNVEV (reference sequence). The CDR3 totals 14 residues. The germline V and J ends were trimmed by 0 bases and 5 bases, with 10 bases remaining between them. The DNA for the CDR3 is TGTGCCAGCAGTTTATCTCGGGGTGGGACTGAAGCTTTCTTT. Residues: CASSLSRGGTEAFF.

The chain carries TRBV7-6 and TRBJ2-1, with 7 bases aligning to TRBD1. V lost 7 bases and J lost 9; bases outside the gene matches: 6. The CDR3 extends over 12 amino acids. Germline V gene sequence: CDR1 SGHVS, CDR2 FNYEAQ. CDR3 sequence: CASTPGGPEQFF. The CDR3 nucleotides are TGTGCCAGCACGCCAGGGGGTCCTGAGCAGTTCTTC.

V usage is TRBV27 and J usage is TRBJ1-5, with TRBD1 matching 9 bases. This CDR3 has 17 residues. The germline CDR1 and CDR2 sequences are MNHEY and SMNVEV (reference sequence). V dropped 7 bases and J dropped 0; count of bases not matched to a gene: 10. The CDR3 DNA follows: TGTGCCAGCACGGGACAGGGAAGGGGGTATAGCAATCAGCCCCAGCATTTT. Translation gives CASTGQGRGYSNQPQHF.

The rearrangement links TRBV7-9 to TRBJ1-1; 9 bases are shared with TRBD1. J gave up 7 bases and V 5 bases, and 5 bases lay outside the gene matches. The CDR3 runs to 13 residues. CDR1 is SEHNR and CDR2 is FQNEAQ in the germline V gene (reference sequence). The CDR3 sequence is CASSPTGGSEAFF. The CDR3 nucleotides are TGTGCCAGCAGCCCAACAGGGGGCAGTGAAGCTTTCTTT.

V and J are TRBV15 and TRBJ2-7; tentative D call: TRBD2 (6 bases). V lost 7 bases and J lost 0, with 10 bases in between. CDR1 is LNHNV, CDR2 YYDKDF, per germline (reference sequence). The CDR3 spans 13 residues. CDR3 in amino acids: CATMDGSSYEQYF. CDR3 sequence (DNA): TGTGCCACCATGGACGGGAGCTCCTACGAGCAGTACTTC. Full variable domain (outside the CDR3, taken from reference TRBV15 and TRBJ2-7): DAMVIQNPRYQVTQFGKPVTLSCSQTLNHNVMYWYQQKSSQAPKLLFHYYDKDFNNEADTPDNFQSRRPNTSFCFLDIRSPGLGDTAMYLCATMDGSSYEQYFGPGTRLTVT.

The chain combines TRBV13 with TRBJ2-1; maybe TRBD1 (5 bases). The germline V gene has CDR1 PRHDT and CDR2 FYEKMQ (reference sequence). The CDR3 extends over 13 amino acids. V gave up 2 bases and J gave up 4 bases, with 6 bases separating them. This CDR3 is CASSLRGYNEQFF. CDR3 sequence (DNA): TGTGCCAGCAGCTTAAGGGGTTACAATGAGCAGTTCTTC.

This chain links TRBV11-2 with TRBJ2-1, with 8 bases matching TRBD2. Germline V lookup: CDR1 SGHAT, CDR2 FQNNGV. CDR3 length: 16 residues. V trimming: 0 bases; J trimming: 5 bases; junction bases outside the gene matches: 6. The CDR3 nucleotides read TGTGCCAGCAGCTTAGATCCGGGACTAGTCAACAATGAGCAGTTCTTC. This gives the protein CASSLDPGLVNNEQFF.

V is TRBV27 and J is TRBJ2-1, with 8 bases that match TRBD2. The junction had 11 bases not matched to a gene; V was cut back by 5 bases and J by 5 bases. The CDR3 totals 16 residues. Germline CDR1 and CDR2: MNHEY and SMNVEV (reference sequence). Written as DNA, the CDR3 is TGTGCCAGCAGTCCCTCCGGGGGGGAGTTGAACAATGAGCAGTTCTTC. This sequence encodes CASSPSGGELNNEQFF.

The chain joins TRBV10-3 to TRBJ1-1; D unclear. Germline-derived CDR1 and CDR2 are ENHRY and SYGVKD. The V gene lost 0 bases and the J gene lost 5 bases, with 13 bases spanning the gap. The CDR3 has 15 amino acids. The CDR3 region is CAISESRGIQTEAFF. In nucleotides, the CDR3 is TGTGCCATCAGTGAGTCGAGAGGGATACAAACTGAAGCTTTCTTT.

This chain connects TRBV14 to TRBJ1-5, with D maybe TRBD1 (6 bases). The germline V gene has CDR1 SGHDN and CDR2 FVKESK. The CDR3 sequence is 16 residues long. V shed 2 bases and J shed 4 bases, with 15 bases lying between them. The CDR3 protein is CASSQRGGAGNQPQHF. Here the CDR3 DNA reads TGTGCCAGCAGCCAAAGGGGGGGGGCAGGGAATCAGCCCCAGCATTTT.

The DNA for the CDR3 is TGTGCCAGCAGCTCGACAGGGTACGGCTACACCTTC. Encoded protein: CASSSTGYGYTF. The chain combines TRBV9 with TRBJ1-2, with 7 bases identical to TRBD1. The V gene's germline CDR1 is SGDLS and CDR2 YYNGEE. The V segment lost 4 bases and the J segment 8 bases; nucleotides outside the gene matches: 5. CDR3 length: 12 amino acids.

Points on this clone: Other DNA sequences of this sample code for an identical CDR3. The CDR3, as DNA: TGTGCCAGTAGTACTCCGACAGGGGTAAAGCCCCAGCATTTT. It is translated as CASSTPTGVKPQHF. The chain carries TRBV19 and TRBJ1-5; 8 positions match TRBD1. With V trimmed by 4 bases and J by 8 bases, 7 bases remained unmatched. This CDR3 has 14 residues. Looked up from germline, CDR1 is LNHDA and CDR2 is SQIVND (reference sequence).

This clone was seen once. The chain recombines TRBV28 with TRBJ2-5, with D possibly being TRBD2 (6 bases). Per the germline V gene, CDR1 is MDHEN and CDR2 is SYDVKM. The V gene lost 5 bases and the J gene lost 5 bases, with 15 bases spanning the gap. This CDR3 contains 14 residues. The CDR3 nucleotides read TGTGCCAGCAGTCCCCGGGGGTCTGGGGAGACCCAGTACTTC. Translated: CASSPRGSGETQYF.

The CDR3 region is CASSPPSGSNEQFF. The CDR3 DNA reads as TGTGCCAGCAGCCCCCCGTCGGGGAGCAATGAGCAGTTCTTC. The rearrangement uses TRBV28 and TRBJ2-1; D is perhaps TRBD2 (5 bases). This CDR3 is 14 amino acids long. V was shortened by 6 bases and J by 6 bases, with 15 bases between the two germline ends. The germline gives CDR1 MDHEN, CDR2 SYDVKM.

The chain recombines TRBV7-8 with TRBJ2-5; TRBD1 aligns across 7 bases. The CDR3 extends over 16 amino acids. In germline, CDR1 is SGHVS, CDR2 FQNEAQ. The V and J ends lost 3 bases and 2 bases, in that order; junction bases with no gene match: 9. The DNA for the CDR3 is TGTGCCAGCAGCTTTAACCGGGACAGACTACAAGAGACCCAGTACTTC. This encodes CASSFNRDRLQETQYF.

The V call is TRBV27, the J call TRBJ2-2, with 9 bases that match TRBD2. V dropped 7 bases and J dropped 2; count of bases not matched to a gene: 14. Germline V gene sequence: CDR1 MNHEY, CDR2 SMNVEV (reference sequence). The CDR3 covers 18 residues. The CDR3 sequence: CASTFRSSREGNTGELFF. CDR3 DNA: TGTGCCAGCACCTTCCGTTCGTCGCGGGAGGGTAACACCGGGGAGCTGTTTTTT.

The chain uses TRBV5-6 and TRBJ2-1, with 9 bases identical to TRBD1. Germline-derived CDR1 and CDR2 are SGHDT and YYEEEE. The CDR3 covers 14 residues. Unmatched junction bases numbered 1, after V lost 3 bases and J lost 3 bases. For the CDR3, the DNA is TGTGCCAGCAGCTGGGACAGGGACTACAATGAGCAGTTCTTC. This translates into CASSWDRDYNEQFF.

The rearrangement joins TRBV13 to TRBJ2-2; the D gene is possibly TRBD1 (6 bases). The V and J ends lost 6 bases and 5 bases respectively, with 7 bases between them. Per the germline V gene, CDR1 is PRHDT and CDR2 is FYEKMQ (reference sequence). The CDR3 has 12 amino acids. The chain's CDR3 is CASRQGTGELFF. CDR3 nucleotides: TGTGCCAGCAGACAGGGAACCGGGGAGCTGTTTTTT.

The J gene is TRBJ2-5, the V gene TRBV30, with a weak D call TRBD1 (6 bases). Trimming shortened V by 0 bases and J by 2 bases, and 7 bases separated the two germline ends. The CDR3 loop spans 13 amino acids. Germline values: CDR1 GTSNPN, CDR2 SVGIG (reference sequence). CDR3 loop: CAWSVDRQETQYF. As DNA, the CDR3 is TGTGCCTGGAGTGTGGACAGACAAGAGACCCAGTACTTC.

The chain has TRBV5-4 and TRBJ2-7; no clear D. This CDR3 has 12 amino acids. Per the germline V gene, CDR1 is SGHNT and CDR2 is YYREEE (reference sequence). V lost 5 bases and J lost 4, with 10 bases in between. As DNA, the CDR3 is TGTGCCAGCAGTGATGATGCGTACGAGCAGTACTTC. Protein product: CASSDDAYEQYF.

This chain connects TRBV7-2 to TRBJ2-1; 13 bases line up with TRBD2. Germline V CDR1 and CDR2: SGHTA, FQGNSA. This CDR3 comprises 17 residues. J gave up 6 bases and V 3 bases, and 8 bases lay outside the gene matches. DNA for the CDR3: TGTGCCAGCAGCTTCGGACTAGCGGGAGTAGTCGCCAATGAGCAGTTCTTC. It encodes CASSFGLAGVVANEQFF.

This chain links TRBV28 with TRBJ2-1, with TRBD2 identical over 9 bases. The germline V gene has CDR1 MDHEN and CDR2 SYDVKM. The CDR3 has 14 amino acids. V lost 2 bases and J lost 10; bases outside the gene matches: 6. The CDR3 region is CASSLNGLAGEQFF. The CDR3, as DNA: TGTGCCAGCAGTTTAAACGGCCTAGCGGGAGAGCAGTTCTTC.

This chain joins TRBV11-3 and TRBJ1-2; TRBD1 matches 10 bases. CDR1 is SGHNT, CDR2 YENEEA, per germline. The CDR3 spans 15 residues. With V trimmed by 5 bases and J by 8 bases, 11 bases remained unmatched. Here the CDR3 reads CASSRSGTGVPGYTF. DNA of the CDR3: TGTGCCAGCAGCCGGTCGGGGACAGGGGTGCCAGGCTACACCTTC.

The J gene is TRBJ2-5, the V gene TRBV5-1; D may be TRBD2 (5 bases). CDR3 length: 17 residues. The V end was cut by 2 bases, the J end by 0 bases, with 17 bases between. In germline, CDR1 is SGHRS, CDR2 YFSETQ. The CDR3 reads CASSFSGITYDQETQYF. CDR3 coding DNA: TGCGCCAGCAGCTTTTCCGGGATTACGTACGACCAAGAGACCCAGTACTTC.

V and J are TRBV9 and TRBJ2-7; possible D gene TRBD2, 7 bases. Trimming removed 3 bases at V and 3 bases at J, with 19 bases between. The CDR3 extends over 16 amino acids. Germline CDR1 reads SGDLS; CDR2 reads YYNGEE. The CDR3 nucleotides read TGTGCCAGCAGCGCCACCCCCGGGGGGCAGAACTACGAGCAGTACTTC. Protein product: CASSATPGGQNYEQYF.

This clone has more than one count but fewer than ten. V gene TRBV25-1 combines with J gene TRBJ1-1; D uncertain. Per the germline V gene, CDR1 is MGHDK and CDR2 is SYGVNS. Trimming stripped 1 base from V and 1 base from J, with 7 bases between. There are 14 residues in the CDR3. The DNA of the CDR3 is TGTGCCAGCAGTGAATCCAGTTGGAACACTGAAGCTTTCTTT. Translating it yields CASSESSWNTEAFF. Full variable domain (outside the CDR3, taken from reference TRBV25-1 and TRBJ1-1): EADIYQTPRYLVIGTGKKITLECSQTMGHDKMYWYQQDPGMELHLIHYSYGVNSTEKGDLSSESTVSRIRTEHFPLTLESARPSHTSQYLCASSESSWNTEAFFGQGTRLTVV.

This chain connects TRBV9 to TRBJ2-7, with a possible D match to TRBD2 (5 bases). V lost 0 bases and J lost 2, with 15 bases in between. Germline values: CDR1 SGDLS, CDR2 YYNGEE. The CDR3 contains 16 residues. CDR3: CASSVDWRAETYEQYF. The CDR3 nucleotides are TGTGCCAGCAGCGTAGATTGGAGAGCGGAGACCTACGAGCAGTACTTC. The full variable domain, its missing parts supplied by reference TRBV9 and TRBJ2-7, is DSGVTQTPKHLITATGQRVTLRCSPRSGDLSVYWYQQSLDQGLQFLIQYYNGEERAKGNILERFSAQQFPDLHSELNLSSLELGDSALYFCASSVDWRAETYEQYFGPGTRLTVT.

This chain uses TRBV2 with TRBJ2-3; a possible D gene is TRBD1 (6 bases). The germline V and J ends were trimmed by 8 bases and 2 bases, with 14 bases remaining between them. The V gene's germline CDR1 is SNHLY and CDR2 FYNNEI. The CDR3 covers 14 residues. In DNA, the CDR3 is TGTGCCAGCCGAGAGGCAGGGGACACAGATACGCAGTATTTT. Translating gives CASREAGDTDTQYF.

This sequence joins TRBV6-5 and TRBJ1-2; no clear D. There are 15 residues in the CDR3. The V end was cut by 7 bases, the J end by 8 bases, with 23 bases between. CDR1 is MNHEY, CDR2 SVGAGI, per germline. CDR3 coding DNA: TGTGCCAGCACCACCCAGGACGAGGGCCCTAAGGGCTACACCTTC. Its translation is CASTTQDEGPKGYTF.

The V gene is TRBV6-6, the J gene TRBJ1-1; 7 nucleotides match TRBD1. The germline V gene has CDR1 MNHNY and CDR2 SVGAGI (reference sequence). The CDR3 covers 14 residues. Trimming took 2 bases from V and 12 from J; bases not matched to a gene: 12. CDR3 in amino acids: CASSYMTGPPGSFF. The CDR3 DNA reads TGTGCCAGCAGTTACATGACAGGGCCCCCTGGGTCTTTCTTT.

The V and J genes are TRBV7-9 and TRBJ2-3; D gene unclear. Per germline, CDR1 SEHNR and CDR2 FQNEAQ (reference sequence). This CDR3 has 17 residues. The V end was cut by 4 bases, the J end by 3 bases, with 20 bases between. The CDR3 region is CASSSPTMTRLTDTQYF. As DNA, the CDR3 is TGTGCCAGCAGCTCCCCAACCATGACACGGTTGACAGATACGCAGTATTTT.